The 18 T cell receptor beta chains in this list originate from one sample, sequenced in a study of CD8 T cells in ankylosing spondylitis. Each CDR3 protein is one row after TCRdb ran MiXCR on the 5' RACE reads. The sample holds fewer than 250,000 distinct CDR3 sequences; 10% to 13% are singletons and the top ten take approximately 20%. Sequenced: blood, either unsorted or a sorted T cell fraction (not recorded which). Receptors originate from a male donor with ankylosing spondylitis or in good health (not recorded which).

The rearrangement uses TRBV12-3 or TRBV12-4 and TRBJ2-3; no reliable D call. Between the trimmed V and J ends, which lost 2 bases and 1 base, there was a span of 10 bases. The CDR3 spans 15 residues. In DNA form, the CDR3 reads TGTGCCAGCAGTTTACTAAGGGATGGCACAGATACGCAGTATTTT. Encoded protein: CASSLLRDGTDTQYF.

This rearrangement joins TRBV7-2 to TRBJ2-3, with 12 bases that match TRBD2. The CDR3 contains 17 residues. V lost 3 bases, J lost 0 bases, and 4 bases stayed unmatched. Germline V gives CDR1 SGHTA, CDR2 FQGNSA. CDR3 nucleotides: TGTGCCAGCAGCTTTACTAGCGGGGGGCAGAGCACAGATACGCAGTATTTT. Amino acids: CASSFTSGGQSTDTQYF.

The rearrangement links TRBV20-1 to TRBJ1-1; no definite D call. CDR3 length equals 15 residues. Germline V CDR1 and CDR2: DFQATT, SNEGSKA (reference sequence). V was clipped by 1 base and J by 4 bases, with 16 bases between them. The CDR3 reads CSARVAVGKVTEAFF. The CDR3 DNA sequence: TGCAGTGCTAGAGTAGCAGTTGGTAAGGTCACTGAAGCTTTCTTT.

The genes are TRBV3-1 and TRBJ1-2; 10 nucleotides match TRBD1. V lost 5 bases, J lost 4 bases, and 7 bases stayed unmatched. CDR3 length equals 15 residues. Germline loops: CDR1 LGHDT, CDR2 YNNKEL (reference sequence). The CDR3 loop reads CASSAGTGDFYGYTF. In DNA, the CDR3 is TGTGCCAGCAGCGCAGGGACAGGGGATTTCTATGGCTACACCTTC. Complete variable domain (other parts from reference TRBV3-1 and TRBJ1-2): DTAVSQTPKYLVTQMGNDKSIKCEQNLGHDTMYWYKQDSKKFLKIMFSYNNKELIINETVPNRFSPKSPDKAHLNLHINSLELGDSAVYFCASSAGTGDFYGYTFGSGTRLTVV.

This clonotype was recorded at least ten times. The chain employs TRBV20-1 and TRBJ2-2; 9 bases fit TRBD1. The junction had 2 bases not matched to a gene; V was cut back by 3 bases and J by 0 bases. The V gene's germline CDR1 is DFQATT and CDR2 SNEGSKA (reference sequence). The CDR3 totals 15 residues. The CDR3 spells CSASRQGANTGELFF. Here the CDR3 DNA reads TGCAGTGCTAGTCGACAGGGGGCGAACACCGGGGAGCTGTTTTTT.

This clonotype came up many times. The J gene is TRBJ1-1, the V gene TRBV7-8; the match to TRBD1 covers 7 bases. Germline values: CDR1 SGHVS, CDR2 FQNEAQ. The CDR3 extends over 14 amino acids. After removal of 5 bases from V and 1 base from J, the junction contained 4 bases not matched to a gene. The CDR3 region is CASSLRTGNTEAFF. The CDR3 region has the DNA TGTGCCAGCAGCCTAAGGACAGGGAACACTGAAGCTTTCTTT.

The chain links TRBV28 to TRBJ2-7; D might be TRBD1 (5 bases). The CDR3 covers 15 residues. Germline V gives CDR1 MDHEN, CDR2 SYDVKM. V was shortened by 3 bases and J by 4 bases, with 16 bases between the two germline ends. CDR3 bases: TGTGCCAGCAGTTTCGTGTCGGGCAGGGCGTACGAGCAGTACTTC. Protein product: CASSFVSGRAYEQYF. The entire variable domain, with the rest obtained from reference TRBV28 and TRBJ2-7, is as follows: DVKVTQSSRYLVKRTGEKVFLECVQDMDHENMFWYRQDPGLGLRLIYFSYDVKMKEKGDIPEGYSVSREKKERFSLILESASTNQTSMYLCASSFVSGRAYEQYFGPGTRLTVT.

The V and J genes are TRBV15 and TRBJ2-7; perhaps TRBD1 as D (5 bases). Trimming removed 3 bases at V and 5 bases at J, with 17 bases between. Germline V gene lookup returns CDR1 LNHNV and CDR2 YYDKDF (reference sequence). The CDR3 spans 15 residues. The CDR3: CATSSVGPGSNEQYF. The CDR3 nucleotides are TGTGCCACCAGCAGTGTCGGCCCAGGGTCCAACGAGCAGTACTTC.

The sample holds many counts of this clonotype. V gene TRBV7-2 combines with J gene TRBJ2-5; 7 bases agree with TRBD2. The CDR3 extends over 16 amino acids. J lost 2 bases, V lost 5 bases, and 11 bases had no gene match. Germline loops: CDR1 SGHTA, CDR2 FQGNSA. The chain's CDR3 is CASSPGMGGVQETQYF. The CDR3 nucleotides are TGTGCCAGCAGCCCTGGCATGGGGGGGGTACAAGAGACCCAGTACTTC.

This clonotype was recorded at least ten times. The CDR3 DNA reads as TGTGCCAGCGGGGACAGGGCTCGTGGCTACACCTTC. Translated: CASGDRARGYTF. This chain connects TRBV6-5 to TRBJ1-2, with 9 bases that match TRBD1. Germline CDR1 is MNHEY and CDR2 is SVGAGI. This CDR3 is built from 12 residues. The ends lost 8 bases at V and 7 bases at J; junction bases unmatched: 5.

This clonotype occurred a few times. One junction end disagrees with the germline gene, perhaps due to a read error. J is TRBJ2-1 and V is TRBV20-1; tentative D call: TRBD2 (6 bases). Germline lookup yields CDR1 DFQATT and CDR2 SNEGSKA (reference sequence). The CDR3 spans 15 residues. CDR3 in amino acids: CCARAPGVLYNEQFF. DNA for the CDR3: TGCTGTGCTAGAGCTCCGGGGGTACTCTACAATGAGCAGTTCTTC.

At least ten counts were recorded for this clonotype. This sequence joins TRBV9 and TRBJ2-2; D perhaps matches TRBD1 (5 bases). The V gene's germline CDR1 is SGDLS and CDR2 YYNGEE. This CDR3 contains 16 residues. Trimming cost V 1 base and J 1 base, with 11 bases left between them. CDR3 in amino acids: CASSVRAGQNTGELFF. The DNA of the CDR3 is TGTGCCAGCAGCGTACGCGCAGGGCAGAACACCGGGGAGCTGTTTTTT.

This clonotype was observed at least ten times. The chain carries TRBV5-6 and TRBJ2-7; D is tentatively TRBD1 or TRBD2 (5 bases each). CDR1 is SGHDT and CDR2 is YYEEEE in the germline V gene. V lost 5 bases and J lost 2, with 8 bases in between. CDR3 size: 12 residues. CDR3 sequence reads: CASRLGAYEQYF. Here the CDR3 DNA reads TGTGCCAGCAGGCTGGGGGCCTACGAGCAGTACTTC.

This clonotype was seen ten or more times. The chain is built from TRBV12-3 or TRBV12-4 and TRBJ2-7; D tentatively fits TRBD1 or TRBD2 (5 bases each). This CDR3 contains 16 residues. V lost 2 bases to trimming and J lost 6 bases, with 20 bases between them. The CDR3 loop is CASSLHPGTLLGEQYF. In DNA, the CDR3 is TGTGCCAGCAGTTTACATCCCGGGACCCTACTTGGCGAGCAGTACTTC.

This clonotype has ten or more counts. The genes are TRBV5-1 and TRBJ2-2; the D is unclear. Germline CDR1 reads SGHRS; CDR2 reads YFSETQ. The CDR3 runs 14 residues. Trimming shortened V by 7 bases and J by 0 bases, and 10 bases separated the two germline ends. The CDR3 sequence is CASCNGANTGELFF. The CDR3 DNA follows: TGCGCCAGCTGTAACGGCGCGAACACCGGGGAGCTGTTTTTT.

There are many counts of this clonotype. The gene calls are TRBV7-9 and TRBJ2-1; D perhaps matches TRBD2 (6 bases). This CDR3 region has 13 residues. From germline, CDR1 is SEHNR and CDR2 FQNEAQ (reference sequence). Trimming removed 8 bases from V and 5 bases from J, with 13 bases in between. The CDR3 nucleotides are TGTGCCAGCGGAGGGGAGGAGAACAATGAGCAGTTCTTC. It is translated as CASGGEENNEQFF.

This clonotype was detected only a few times. This chain connects TRBV3-1 to TRBJ1-2; D unclear. Germline assignment: CDR1 LGHDT and CDR2 YNNKEL (reference sequence). V dropped 0 bases and J dropped 6 bases, with 11 bases sitting between them. There are 14 residues in the CDR3. The CDR3 sequence: CASSQERKLNGYTF. The DNA for the CDR3 is TGTGCCAGCAGCCAAGAGCGGAAATTAAATGGCTACACCTTC.

This clonotype appeared many times. The chain couples TRBV15 to TRBJ2-5, with D unresolved. Trimming cost V 2 bases and J 5 bases, with 6 bases left between them. Germline CDR1 is LNHNV and CDR2 is YYDKDF (reference sequence). The CDR3 is 12 residues long. In DNA, the CDR3 is TGTGCCACCAGCAGACTAACGGAGACCCAGTACTTC. It translates to CATSRLTETQYF.